Many counts were recorded for the clone carrying this T cell receptor beta chain. Antigen unknown. Each CDR3 protein is one row after TCRdb ran MiXCR on the reads. The repertoire holds fewer than 1,000,000 distinct CDR3 sequences, with roughly 30% as singletons. The data derive from a study of T cell repertoires in cytomegalovirus infection. Study-wide background: HLA-B-restricted CMV epitopes that are well studied, plus recently identified HLA-C-restricted ones, were used by the study. Public TCR beta signatures were indicative of both CMV infection and a matching HLA type.

The CDR3 contains 15 residues. V shed 4 bases and J 11 bases; nucleotides not matched to a gene: 14. Germline loops: CDR1 SGHVS, CDR2 FNYEAQ. The sequence was collected from a human donor in good health (CMV status not recorded). Some clones in this sample may be carry-over from other donors' samples. This rearrangement joins TRBV7-6 to TRBJ1-1, with 9 bases fitting TRBD1. This specimen consisted of cultured CD8+ T cells from PBMCs, obtained from culture after CMV antigen stimulation. The CDR3: CASSSWGQGKPEAFF. As DNA, the CDR3 is TGTGCCAGCAGCTCCTGGGGACAGGGTAAGCCGGAGGCTTTCTTT. Full variable domain (outside the CDR3, taken from reference TRBV7-6 and TRBJ1-1): GAGVSQSPRYKVTKRGQDVALRCDPISGHVSLYWYRQALGQGPEFLTYFNYEAQQDKSGLPNDRFSAERPEGSISTLTIQRTEQRDSAMYRCASSSWGQGKPEAFFGQGTRLTVV.